This TCR beta chain came from a study of blood T cell repertoires in COVID-19. The CDR3 contains 15 residues. The J segment lost 10 bases and the V segment lost 2 bases, leaving 7 bases of the junction unmatched. The germline V gene encodes CDR1 SGHDT and CDR2 YYEEEE. Assignments of participants to cohorts depended upon their own reported clinical history. All recovered Cohort 3 donors got two negative PCRs, got clearance, or saw symptom resolution. The method was immunoSEQ multiplex PCR; TCRdb's version includes in-frame clones alone and lacks a portion of them. This table holds about 480,000 clones, 85% to 90% found once.

The J gene is TRBJ2-1, the V gene TRBV5-6; 12 bases align to TRBD2. Sequencing was done on a sample of PBMCs or T cells enriched from blood (not recorded which). The clonotype was recovered from a middle-aged woman who had recovered from COVID-19. The CDR3 DNA is TGTGCCAGCAGCTTCGGACTAGCGGGACCAATGGAGCAGTTCTTC. Residues: CASSFGLAGPMEQFF.